The next 32 T cell receptor beta chains were all read from a single sample in a study of cytomegalovirus exposure and HLA in healthy donors listed by TCRdb under 2017. Libraries were made using the immunoSEQ multiplex PCR assay. A mixture of 60 forward primers for TCR Vbeta segments and 13 reverse primers for TCR Jbeta segments was used in the multiplex PCR. Held by TCRdb, this immuneACCESS table contains in-frame sequences only and omits some clones. Under half of the omission traces to an unresolved V gene where checked; the cause of the rest is unknown. A total of 90,000 or so clones appear in this sample, 80% to 90% of them only once. About 3.7% of the sample is held by the ten biggest clonotypes. Sequences were obtained from PBMCs. The receptors here all came from a man younger than 45 in good health and CMV-seropositive.

The chain joins TRBV30 to TRBJ2-7; 10 nucleotides line up with TRBD1. J lost 7 bases, V lost 0 bases, and 9 bases had no gene match. CDR3 length: 15 residues. The germline V gene has CDR1 GTSNPN and CDR2 SVGIG (reference sequence). The CDR3 coding sequence is TGTGCCTGGAGTGTACCCGACAGGGGGCGATTGGAGCAGTACTTC. Amino acids: CAWSVPDRGRLEQYF.

The chain is built from TRBV6-6 and TRBJ1-1; 11 bases agree with TRBD1. The CDR3 runs 15 residues. In germline, CDR1 is MNHNY, CDR2 SVGAGI (reference sequence). V was pared by 11 bases and J by 5 bases, with 13 bases of the junction left unmatched. In nucleotides, the CDR3 is TGTGCCCTCAGTCCGGGACAGGGGGTACGTACTGAAGCTTTCTTT. This encodes CALSPGQGVRTEAFF.

This sequence joins TRBV2 and TRBJ2-1; possibly TRBD2 for D (5 bases). Germline CDR1 SNHLY, CDR2 FYNNEI. This CDR3 region has 16 residues. V was cut by 2 bases and J by 4 bases, with 15 bases left in between. The CDR3: CASSELGLSKYNEQFF. The CDR3 nucleotides are TGTGCCAGCAGTGAACTCGGACTCAGCAAGTACAATGAGCAGTTCTTC.

The genes are TRBV19 and TRBJ1-3; D call uncertain. Trimming removed 5 bases at V and 0 bases at J, with 17 bases between. CDR1 is LNHDA, CDR2 SQIVND, per germline (reference sequence). The CDR3 has 17 residues. The CDR3 sequence: CASSLAASRISGNTIYF. In nucleotides, the CDR3 is TGTGCCAGTAGTCTGGCGGCTTCCCGAATCTCTGGAAACACCATATATTTT.

The V gene is TRBV18, the J gene TRBJ2-7; 15 positions match TRBD2. Germline loops: CDR1 KGHSH, CDR2 LQKENI. V was pared by 5 bases and J by 0 bases, with 5 bases of the junction left unmatched. CDR3 length equals 17 residues. The chain's CDR3 is CASSGTSGRPSSYEQYF. CDR3 DNA sequence: TGTGCCAGCTCAGGGACTAGCGGGAGGCCAAGCTCCTACGAGCAGTACTTC.

The chain combines TRBV5-1 with TRBJ2-1; 7 positions agree with TRBD1. CDR3 length: 15 residues. The junction had 3 bases not matched to a gene; V was cut back by 2 bases and J by 1 base. Germline V lookup: CDR1 SGHRS, CDR2 YFSETQ. CDR3 sequence: CASSLAQGSYNEQFF. For the CDR3, the DNA is TGCGCCAGCAGCTTAGCACAGGGGTCCTACAATGAGCAGTTCTTC.

The rearrangement links TRBV2 to TRBJ1-1; 11 bases line up with TRBD1. This CDR3 contains 15 residues. CDR1 and CDR2 (germline): SNHLY, FYNNEI. V shed 2 bases and J 5 bases; nucleotides not matched to a gene: 4. CDR3 loop: CASSEIGQGATEAFF. The CDR3 nucleotides read TGTGCCAGCAGTGAAATTGGACAGGGGGCTACTGAAGCTTTCTTT.

The chain is built from TRBV11-2 and TRBJ2-1, with D hard to call. Trimming shortened V by 5 bases and J by 0 bases, and 14 bases separated the two germline ends. The germline V gene has CDR1 SGHAT and CDR2 FQNNGV. The CDR3 is 16 amino acids. CDR3 DNA: TGTGCCAGCAGCCCCGCGTGGTTTGGCTCCTACAATGAGCAGTTCTTC. Protein: CASSPAWFGSYNEQFF.

The chain carries TRBV14 and TRBJ2-5; 13 nucleotides line up with TRBD2. The better agreement between TRBJ2-7 and the DNA end casts doubt on the J call. Germline lookup yields CDR1 SGHDN and CDR2 FVKESK. There are 15 residues in the CDR3. The CDR3 nucleotides read TGTGCCAGCAGTCGGACTAGCGGGGGAACCTACGAGCAGTACTTC. It specifies CASSRTSGGTYEQYF.

The rearrangement uses TRBV30 and TRBJ2-7; TRBD1 matches 7 bases. The V and J ends lost 4 bases and 4 bases, in that order; junction bases with no gene match: 13. CDR3 size: 15 residues. Germline lookup yields CDR1 GTSNPN and CDR2 SVGIG (reference sequence). The CDR3 DNA reads as TGTGCCTGGACGCGACGGGACAGCCTAGTATACGAGCAGTACTTC. Protein sequence: CAWTRRDSLVYEQYF. Full variable domain (missing parts from reference TRBV30 and TRBJ2-7): SQTIHQWPATLVQPVGSPLSLECTVEGTSNPNLYWYRQAAGRGLQLLFYSVGIGQISSEVPQNLSASRPQDRQFILSSKKLLLSDSGFYLCAWTRRDSLVYEQYFGPGTRLTVT.

The CDR3 DNA reads as TGTGCCAGCCGGGCCCAGGGGACCGGGGAGCTGTTTTTT. Protein product: CASRAQGTGELFF. The chain is built from TRBV6-1 and TRBJ2-2; D might be TRBD1 (6 bases). Trimming removed 8 bases from V and 5 bases from J, with 12 bases in between. The CDR3 totals 13 residues. The germline gives CDR1 MNHNS, CDR2 SASEGT.

This chain connects TRBV28 to TRBJ1-5, with TRBD1 matching over 9 bases. Unmatched junction bases numbered 10, after V lost 7 bases and J lost 6 bases. This CDR3 contains 15 residues. Germline CDR1 is MDHEN and CDR2 is SYDVKM. CDR3 protein: CASKVSGTGIQPQHF. The CDR3, as DNA: TGTGCCAGCAAAGTTAGCGGGACAGGGATTCAGCCCCAGCATTTT.

With respect to this clone: The junction departs from the called germline gene at one end, perhaps through a read error. CDR3 in amino acids: CVISDGGNYGYTF. The CDR3 region has the DNA TGTGTCATCAGTGATGGGGGGAACTATGGCTACACCTTC. The chain has TRBV10-3 and TRBJ1-2, with D maybe TRBD1 (5 bases). The germline CDR1 and CDR2 sequences are ENHRY and SYGVKD. The CDR3 loop spans 13 amino acids.

The gene calls are TRBV19 and TRBJ2-3; maybe TRBD2 (6 bases). Germline CDR1 is LNHDA and CDR2 is SQIVND (reference sequence). The ends were cut back, 7 bases at V and 0 bases at J, with 14 bases in the middle. The CDR3 totals 15 residues. The CDR3 loop reads CASKTLATSTDTQYF. DNA of the CDR3: TGTGCCAGTAAAACCCTAGCGACAAGCACAGATACGCAGTATTTT.

The DNA for the CDR3 is TGTGCCAGCAGCTTTCCGGGCATAGCGTCTCAGACCTACGAGCAGTACTTC. It encodes CASSFPGIASQTYEQYF. The chain carries TRBV7-9 and TRBJ2-7, with D possibly TRBD2 on 5 matching bases. V lost 3 bases and J lost 2, with 20 bases in between. Germline lookup yields CDR1 SEHNR and CDR2 FQNEAQ (reference sequence). The CDR3 spans 17 residues.

This clone is a singleton in its sample. This chain joins TRBV6-5 and TRBJ2-1; TRBD2 aligns across 8 bases. Per germline, CDR1 MNHEY and CDR2 SVGAGI. The CDR3 contains 14 residues. J gave up 7 bases and V 8 bases, and 10 bases lay outside the gene matches. CDR3 region: CASLASGGGNEQFF. In DNA form, the CDR3 reads TGTGCCAGCCTAGCCTCGGGAGGGGGAAATGAGCAGTTCTTC.

The rearrangement joins TRBV6-1 to TRBJ2-3, with TRBD2 identical over 12 bases. Trimming cost V 10 bases and J 3 bases; bases outside gene matches: 8. CDR3 length: 15 residues. Germline V gene lookup returns CDR1 MNHNS and CDR2 SASEGT. CDR3 sequence: CAIALAGGPTDTQYF. The CDR3 nucleotides are TGTGCCATCGCCCTAGCGGGAGGGCCGACAGATACGCAGTATTTT.

The chain uses TRBV19 and TRBJ2-1, with TRBD2 identical over 14 bases. V dropped 8 bases and J dropped 8; count of bases not matched to a gene: 8. Germline V gives CDR1 LNHDA, CDR2 SQIVND (reference sequence). CDR3 length: 15 residues. DNA for the CDR3: TGTGCCAGTTCTAGGACTAGCGGGAGGTTGGATGAGCAGTTCTTC. It yields the protein CASSRTSGRLDEQFF. The whole variable domain, remainder taken from reference TRBV19 and TRBJ2-1, is DGGITQSPKYLFRKEGQNVTLSCEQNLNHDAMYWYRQDPGQGLRLIYYSQIVNDFQKGDIAEGYSVSREKKESFPLTVTSAQKNPTAFYLCASSRTSGRLDEQFFGPGTRLTVL.

The V and J genes are TRBV4-3 and TRBJ1-5, with D unresolved. The V and J ends lost 0 bases and 3 bases respectively, with 9 bases between them. Per germline, CDR1 LGHNA and CDR2 YSLEER. CDR3 length: 15 residues. For the CDR3, the DNA is TGCGCCAGCAGCCAAGACGGAGAACCCAATCAGCCCCAGCATTTT. Encoded protein: CASSQDGEPNQPQHF.

V gene TRBV7-9 combines with J gene TRBJ1-2; the D gene is possibly TRBD1 (5 bases). Germline CDR1 SEHNR, CDR2 FQNEAQ (reference sequence). Trimming removed 5 bases from V and 4 bases from J, with 14 bases in between. The CDR3 contains 14 residues. The CDR3 bases are TGTGCCAGCAGCCCCGAAGGGGCACTCTATGGCTACACCTTC. It yields the protein CASSPEGALYGYTF.

This clone was recorded a few times. This chain uses TRBV7-9 with TRBJ2-2, with 7 positions matching TRBD2. V trimming: 5 bases; J trimming: 3 bases; junction bases outside the gene matches: 9. Germline lookup yields CDR1 SEHNR and CDR2 FQNEAQ (reference sequence). The CDR3 contains 16 residues. The CDR3 is CASSPSGTVYTGELFF. For the CDR3, the DNA is TGTGCCAGCAGCCCCAGCGGGACGGTTTACACCGGGGAGCTGTTTTTT.

CDR3 coding DNA: TGTGCCAGCATACGGACAGAGACTAGCAATCAGCCCCAGCATTTT. Protein product: CASIRTETSNQPQHF. J is TRBJ1-5 and V is TRBV6-1, with TRBD1 as a possible D gene (6 bases). CDR1 is MNHNS and CDR2 is SASEGT in the germline V gene. The CDR3 extends over 15 amino acids. The V end was cut by 7 bases, the J end by 0 bases, with 13 bases between.

The chain combines TRBV10-3 with TRBJ1-1, with 8 positions matching TRBD1. This CDR3 is built from 16 residues. In germline, CDR1 is ENHRY, CDR2 SYGVKD. V gave up 0 bases and J gave up 0 bases; unmatched junction bases: 3. Here the CDR3 reads CAISESWDRLNTEAFF. The CDR3 region has the DNA TGTGCCATCAGTGAGTCTTGGGACAGGTTGAACACTGAAGCTTTCTTT.

The chain combines TRBV4-1 with TRBJ1-5; D is ambiguous. V dropped 0 bases and J dropped 1 base, with 7 bases sitting between them. The CDR3 contains 15 residues. Germline lookup yields CDR1 MGHRA and CDR2 YSYEKL. The DNA for the CDR3 is TGCGCCAGCAGCCAAGAACACCCGAGCAATCAGCCCCAGCATTTT. It yields the protein CASSQEHPSNQPQHF.

The chain recombines TRBV19 with TRBJ2-7; TRBD1 aligns across 9 bases. Germline V gene data show CDR1 as LNHDA and CDR2 as SQIVND (reference sequence). This CDR3 spans 14 amino acids. V dropped 6 bases and J dropped 7; count of bases not matched to a gene: 10. Here the CDR3 reads CASRTNQQGAEQYF. DNA for the CDR3: TGTGCCAGTAGGACCAACCAACAGGGGGCTGAGCAGTACTTC.

The V gene is TRBV2, the J gene TRBJ1-2, with 7 bases lining up with TRBD1. The CDR3 extends over 16 amino acids. V gave up 8 bases and J gave up 4 bases; unmatched junction bases: 16. Germline V lookup: CDR1 SNHLY, CDR2 FYNNEI. This CDR3 is CASRAIQGTDPYGYTF. The CDR3 nucleotides are TGTGCCAGCCGAGCCATTCAAGGGACAGACCCCTATGGCTACACCTTC.

This rearrangement joins TRBV11-2 to TRBJ1-1; no definite D call. V was pared by 5 bases and J by 1 base, with 8 bases between. Germline CDR1 is SGHAT and CDR2 is FQNNGV. The CDR3 loop spans 13 amino acids. Here the CDR3 DNA reads TGTGCCAGCAGCCGGACTGGGAACACTGAAGCTTTCTTT. Translated, it gives CASSRTGNTEAFF.

The table lists this clone with a count of one. The rearrangement joins TRBV10-1 to TRBJ2-5; 10 bases fit TRBD1. Germline values: CDR1 WNHNN, CDR2 SYGVQD (reference sequence). CDR3 size: 14 residues. The junction had 5 bases not matched to a gene; V was cut back by 6 bases and J by 4 bases. In DNA form, the CDR3 reads TGCGCCAGCAGCTCAGACAGGGGGCCAGAGACCCAGTACTTC. Translated, it gives CASSSDRGPETQYF.

The CDR3 sequence: CASGLRPGDTEAFF. DNA of the CDR3: TGTGCTAGTGGTTTGCGCCCGGGGGACACTGAAGCTTTCTTT. This rearrangement joins TRBV12-5 to TRBJ1-1, with TRBD1 as a possible D gene (5 bases). The CDR3 loop spans 14 amino acids. V shed 2 bases and J shed 3 bases, with 10 bases lying between them. In germline, CDR1 is LGHNT, CDR2 FRNRAP.

J is TRBJ1-2 and V is TRBV25-1; D not resolved. The CDR3 spans 13 residues. The germline V gene encodes CDR1 MGHDK and CDR2 SYGVNS. Trimming left V 5 bases short and J 1 base short, with 8 bases between. CDR3 amino acids: CASSMSLNYGYTF. Here the CDR3 DNA reads TGTGCCAGCAGTATGAGCCTTAACTATGGCTACACCTTC.

On this clone itself: One junction end does not reproduce the germline sequence, and a read error may be involved. The chain is built from TRBV7-9 and TRBJ2-3; D not resolved. Germline CDR1 SEHNR, CDR2 FQNEAQ (reference sequence). This CDR3 comprises 12 residues. The CDR3 DNA follows: TGTTCCAGCAGCTTAGAGCTGAGTACGCAGTATTTT. This encodes CSSSLELSTQYF.

V and J are TRBV5-6 and TRBJ2-1, with D possibly being TRBD2 (6 bases). Per the germline V gene, CDR1 is SGHDT and CDR2 is YYEEEE. Trimming cost V 1 base and J 10 bases, with 15 bases left between them. The CDR3 is made up of 14 amino acids. The CDR3 loop reads CASSLLTGEGEQFF. The DNA of the CDR3 is TGTGCCAGCAGCTTGCTAACGGGAGAAGGGGAGCAGTTCTTC.